This T cell receptor (beta chain) was sequenced in a study of T cell changes during pregnancy in multiple sclerosis. Germline V gene data show CDR1 as SGHRS and CDR2 as YFSETQ. Trimming stripped 4 bases from V and 5 bases from J, with 6 bases between. The CDR3 covers 12 residues. The protocol was immunoSEQ multiplex PCR, while the TCRdb copy is restricted to in-frame clones and leaves out a portion. The sample records about 58,000 clones, 93% being singletons. This clone has only one observation. The J gene is TRBJ2-2, the V gene TRBV5-1, with no clear D. The receptor comes from a female donor with multiple sclerosis, enrolled in a pregnancy study. Sample: CD8+ T cells from peripheral blood mononuclear cells, taken in the second trimester of pregnancy. CDR3 in amino acids: CASSMRTGELFF. The CDR3 nucleotides are TGCGCCAGCAGCATGAGAACCGGGGAGCTGTTTTTT.